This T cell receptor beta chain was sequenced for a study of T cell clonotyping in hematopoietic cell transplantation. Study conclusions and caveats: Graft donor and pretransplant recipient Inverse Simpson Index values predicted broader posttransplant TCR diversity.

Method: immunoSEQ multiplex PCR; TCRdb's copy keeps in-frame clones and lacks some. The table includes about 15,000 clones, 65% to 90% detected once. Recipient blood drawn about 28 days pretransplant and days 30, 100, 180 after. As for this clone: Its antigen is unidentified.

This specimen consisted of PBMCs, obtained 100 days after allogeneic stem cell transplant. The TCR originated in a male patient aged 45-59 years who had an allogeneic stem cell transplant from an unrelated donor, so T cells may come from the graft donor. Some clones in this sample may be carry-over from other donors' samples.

CDR3 sequence (DNA): TGTGCCAGCAGCAAAGTTGGCCCCGACAGGGGGGGCACAGATACGCAGTATTTT. As protein: CASSKVGPDRGGTDTQYF. The chain joins TRBV21-1 to TRBJ2-3; no check of the table's D call, TRBD1, against the DNA was made. TRBV21-1 is a known pseudogene. This CDR3 has 18 amino acids.